These T cell receptor beta chains were read from a single sample in a study of T cells in Graves' hyperthyroidism and ophthalmopathy. In TCRdb, the multiplex PCR reads were re-called with MiXCR into one record per CDR3 protein. The sample lists approximately 700,000 distinct CDR3 sequences, about 17% occurring once. Specimen: blood. All receptors derive from a man younger than 35 with Graves' hyperthyroidism. The CDR3 runs from the conserved cysteine through the conserved F or W. The D gene is left open where the match is weak. Clone sizes are given selectively: once, few, many, or a class where the clone is expanded.

CDR3aa,CDR3nt,v_gene,j_gene,abundance,len,d_gene
CASNPGTGIGEQYF,TGCGCCAGCAATCCCGGGACAGGGATAGGAGAGCAGTACTTC,TRBV10-2,TRBJ2-7,few,14,TRBD1
CASIPRGTELRAFF,TGTGCCAGCATCCCTAGGGGGACGGAACTGCGAGCTTTCTTT,TRBV28,TRBJ1-1,many,14,NA
CASSLALLGFGDFNEQFF,TGTGCCAGCAGCTTAGCGCTTCTAGGTTTCGGGGATTTCAATGAGCAGTTCTTC,TRBV7-8,TRBJ2-1,NA,18,NA
CATQIRGILEAQYF,TGTGCCACCCAGATCAGGGGCATTTTGGAGGCCCAGTACTTC,TRBV2,TRBJ2-5,NA,14,NA
CSVQGAGLAGTGEQFF,TGCAGCGTTCAGGGGGCCGGACTAGCGGGAACGGGCGAGCAGTTCTTC,TRBV29-1,TRBJ2-1,few,16,TRBD2
CASKGRFYNEQFF,TGTGCCAGCAAGGGACGGTTCTACAATGAGCAGTTCTTC,TRBV11-1,TRBJ2-1,many,13,NA
CATSRDLRNEQFF,TGTGCCACCAGCAGAGATCTCCGAAATGAGCAGTTCTTC,TRBV15,TRBJ2-1,NA,13,NA
CASSHKPGLAYLEQYF,TGCGCCAGCAGCCATAAACCGGGACTAGCGTATCTTGAGCAGTACTTC,TRBV4-1,TRBJ2-7,NA,16,TRBD2
CSTTSGRAGSEQFF,TGCAGTACAACTAGCGGGAGGGCCGGCAGTGAGCAGTTCTTC,TRBV20-1,TRBJ2-1,few,14,TRBD2
CASSPRDVNEQFF,TGTGCCAGCAGTCCGAGGGACGTCAATGAGCAGTTCTTC,TRBV7-9,TRBJ2-1,many,13,NA
CASSQAGRGMNTEAFF,TGTGCCAGCAGCCAAGCCGGAAGGGGGATGAACACTGAAGCTTTCTTT,TRBV4-2,TRBJ1-1,NA,16,NA
CSALPAGTGSGEQYF,TGCAGTGCCCTTCCAGCCGGGACAGGGAGCGGCGAGCAGTACTTC,TRBV20-1,TRBJ2-7,few,15,TRBD1
CASRTVGPTDTQYF,TGTGCCAGCAGGACCGTAGGCCCCACAGATACGCAGTATTTT,TRBV12-3/TRBV12-4,TRBJ2-3,many,14,NA
CSVTSGRAESYNEQFF,TGCAGTGTAACTAGCGGGAGAGCGGAGTCCTACAATGAGCAGTTCTTC,TRBV20-1,TRBJ2-1,few,16,TRBD2
CASSNGQGFSDTQYF,TGTGCCAGCAGTAACGGACAGGGCTTTTCAGATACGCAGTATTTT,TRBV7-9,TRBJ2-3,NA,15,TRBD1
CASSWDRGSGANVLTF,TGTGCCAGCAGTTGGGACAGGGGCTCTGGGGCCAACGTCCTGACTTTC,TRBV2,TRBJ2-6,NA,16,TRBD1
CASSPPGTGPGELFF,TGTGCCAGCAGCCCTCCCGGGACAGGGCCCGGGGAGCTGTTTTTT,TRBV7-9,TRBJ2-2,few,15,TRBD1
CASSEAPGLAVQETQYF,TGTGCCAGCAGTGAAGCCCCGGGACTAGCGGTCCAAGAGACCCAGTACTTC,TRBV2,TRBJ2-5,many,17,TRBD2
CASSGSRSGGQTEAFF,TGTGCCAGCAGTGGATCTAGATCAGGGGGCCAAACTGAAGCTTTCTTT,TRBV12-3/TRBV12-4,TRBJ1-1,NA,16,TRBD1
CSARTPSNYEQYF,TGCAGTGCCCGGACCCCTTCCAACTACGAGCAGTACTTC,TRBV20-1,TRBJ2-7,NA,13,NA
CASSLGLGAGRGSYEQYF,TGTGCCAGCAGCTTAGGATTAGGGGCGGGACGCGGCTCCTACGAGCAGTACTTC,TRBV7-9,TRBJ2-7,NA,18,NA
CASTSGYYGYTF,TGTGCCAGCACGAGTGGTTACTATGGCTACACCTTC,TRBV28,TRBJ1-2,NA,12,NA
CASSLAGTSGRGNEQFF,TGTGCCAGCAGCTTAGCGGGGACTAGCGGGAGAGGGAATGAGCAGTTCTTC,TRBV7-2,TRBJ2-1,NA,17,TRBD2
CASSPSGTITGELFF,TGTGCCAGCAGCCCGTCCGGGACAATCACCGGGGAGCTGTTTTTT,TRBV7-9,TRBJ2-2,NA,15,NA
CASSPWTGHMNTEAFF,TGTGCCAGCAGTCCATGGACAGGACACATGAACACTGAAGCTTTCTTT,TRBV28,TRBJ1-1,many,16,TRBD1
CASSQLNQPQHF,TGTGCCAGCAGTCAGCTCAATCAGCCCCAGCATTTT,TRBV12-3/TRBV12-4,TRBJ1-5,many,12,NA
CASSEEGGMSYNEQFF,TGTGCCAGTAGTGAAGAAGGGGGTATGTCCTACAATGAGCAGTTCTTC,TRBV19,TRBJ2-1,NA,16,NA
CASSYSLSWAFF,TGTGCCAGCAGTTACTCCCTCTCCTGGGCTTTCTTT,TRBV6-2/TRBV6-3,TRBJ1-1,NA,12,NA
CASSQGLGGESQETQYF,TGTGCCAGCAGCCAAGGGCTAGGAGGGGAATCCCAAGAGACCCAGTACTTC,TRBV3-1,TRBJ2-5,NA,17,NA
CAIRGATSAGPSSYNEQFF,TGTGCCATCAGGGGGGCCACTAGCGCCGGGCCGAGCTCCTACAATGAGCAGTTCTTC,TRBV10-3,TRBJ2-1,NA,19,NA
CASSLCACRASGRLETQYF,TGTGCCAGCAGTTTATGTGCATGCCGGGCTAGCGGGAGGTTAGAGACCCAGTACTTC,TRBV28,TRBJ2-5,many,19,TRBD2
CASSLEGSARTDTQYF,TGTGCCAGCAGCTTAGAGGGCAGCGCGAGGACAGATACGCAGTATTTT,TRBV7-8,TRBJ2-3,many,16,NA
CASRLRLARDTYQETQYF,TGTGCCAGCAGACTTCGACTAGCGCGAGATACGTACCAAGAGACCCAGTACTTC,TRBV3-1,TRBJ2-5,many,18,TRBD2
CASSDIGLAGGEQYF,TGTGCCAGCAGCGATATTGGACTAGCGGGAGGCGAGCAGTACTTC,TRBV27,TRBJ2-7,many,15,TRBD2
CSARDPTGPRDIQYF,TGCAGTGCTAGAGACCCGACTGGGCCCAGGGACATTCAGTACTTC,TRBV20-1,TRBJ2-4,few,15,NA
CASSHQGTSSYEQYF,TGTGCCAGCAGCCACCAGGGGACATCCTCCTACGAGCAGTACTTC,TRBV11-2,TRBJ2-7,NA,15,NA
CASSLTGQSSYEQYF,TGTGCCAGCAGTTTAACCGGACAAAGTTCCTACGAGCAGTACTTC,TRBV28,TRBJ2-7,many,15,NA
CASSQNGGAETQYF,TGCGCCAGCAGCCAGAATGGGGGGGCGGAGACCCAGTACTTC,TRBV4-3,TRBJ2-5,NA,14,NA
CASSQQGAFGYTF,TGCGCCAGCAGCCAACAGGGGGCGTTTGGCTACACCTTC,TRBV5-1,TRBJ1-2,many,13,TRBD1
CSARALLVREGDTQYF,TGCAGTGCTAGGGCTTTATTAGTGCGGGAAGGGGATACGCAGTATTTT,TRBV20-1,TRBJ2-3,NA,16,NA
CASSHGPLRDRGHEQYF,TGTGCCAGCTCACACGGGCCCCTCCGGGACAGGGGGCACGAGCAGTACTTC,TRBV18,TRBJ2-7,many,17,TRBD1
CASSPGGGPVPTAPASTDTQYF,TGTGCCAGCAGTCCCGGGGGGGGTCCGGTCCCTACTGCGCCAGCTAGCACAGATACGCAGTATTTT,TRBV6-1,TRBJ2-3,few,22,TRBD2
CASSDASASGELFF,TGTGCCAGCAGTGACGCTAGCGCCTCCGGGGAGCTGTTTTTT,TRBV6-4,TRBJ2-2,many,14,NA
CASSVRQGVYEQYF,TGTGCCAGCAGTGTACGACAGGGGGTCTACGAGCAGTACTTC,TRBV6-1,TRBJ2-7,many,14,TRBD1
CASSPMDRARGTQYF,TGTGCCAGCAGCCCAATGGACAGGGCGCGGGGTACGCAGTATTTT,TRBV6-1,TRBJ2-3,many,15,TRBD1
CASSQAGPEALYEQYF,TGTGCCAGCAGCCAAGCCGGGCCCGAGGCGCTTTACGAGCAGTACTTC,TRBV14,TRBJ2-7,many,16,NA
CATALEGWSTDTQYF,TGTGCCACCGCCCTGGAGGGATGGAGCACAGATACGCAGTATTTT,TRBV6-1,TRBJ2-3,many,15,NA
CASRVRQGEAGELFF,TGTGCCAGCAGAGTCCGACAGGGGGAGGCCGGGGAGCTGTTTTTT,TRBV6-1,TRBJ2-2,NA,15,TRBD1
CATSDPGTDHQETQYF,TGTGCCACCAGTGACCCTGGGACAGACCACCAAGAGACCCAGTACTTC,TRBV24-1,TRBJ2-5,NA,16,TRBD1
CASSLLGTSGREYNEQFF,TGTGCCAGCAGCCTCCTCGGGACTAGCGGGAGAGAATACAATGAGCAGTTCTTC,TRBV3-1,TRBJ2-1,once,18,TRBD2
CASSFDREPKAGELFF,TGTGCCAGCAGCTTCGACCGGGAGCCCAAGGCCGGGGAGCTGTTTTTT,TRBV7-3,TRBJ2-2,few,16,NA
CATSGAGETGELFF,TGTGCCACCAGTGGAGCGGGAGAGACCGGGGAGCTGTTTTTT,TRBV24-1,TRBJ2-2,many,14,TRBD2
CASSNRGGSSYNEQFF,TGTGCCAGCAGCAACAGGGGCGGGAGCTCCTACAATGAGCAGTTCTTC,TRBV7-2,TRBJ2-1,many,16,NA
CASSQVQGVRTDTQYF,TGCGCCAGCAGCCAAGTTCAGGGGGTTAGAACAGATACGCAGTATTTT,TRBV5-8,TRBJ2-3,NA,16,TRBD1
CSAVGLAGGNEQFF,TGCAGTGCCGTAGGACTAGCGGGGGGCAATGAGCAGTTCTTC,TRBV20-1,TRBJ2-1,many,14,TRBD2
CASRSGTVYGYTF,TGTGCCAGCAGATCCGGGACAGTCTATGGCTACACCTTC,TRBV2,TRBJ1-2,many,13,TRBD1
CASSLSPANSPLHF,TGTGCCAGCAGTTTAAGTCCCGCCAATTCACCCCTCCACTTT,TRBV12-3/TRBV12-4,TRBJ1-6,NA,14,NA
CASSPAGVTEAFF,TGTGCCAGCAGCCCCGCGGGTGTGACTGAAGCTTTCTTT,TRBV9,TRBJ1-1,few,13,NA
CASAWTSGQYEQFF,TGTGCCAGCGCTTGGACTAGCGGGCAATATGAGCAGTTCTTC,TRBV2,TRBJ2-1,few,14,TRBD2
CASSARRDLITDTQYF,TGTGCCAGCAGCGCGCGGCGGGACTTGATTACAGATACGCAGTATTTT,TRBV11-1,TRBJ2-3,NA,16,NA